The source of this T cell receptor (beta chain) is a study of blood T cell repertoires in COVID-19. Background on the study: The United States, Italy and Spain provided the acute and convalescent COVID-19 samples. Sources were T cells, B-cell-depleted T cells, or PBMCs; the material itself was cDNA or gDNA.

CDR3 size: 12 residues. The germline gives CDR1 KGHDR, CDR2 SFDVKD. Trimming removed 9 bases from V and 5 bases from J; junction bases left unmatched: 3. As handled by the study authors: Amplification with reference gene primers provided the estimates of nucleated cell counts. TCRdb keeps only in-frame clones here, not all; method: immunoSEQ multiplex PCR. The V and J calls and clone size were taken over from that table, and D and trimming were inferred from the DNA. The sample has hundreds of thousands of clones, approximately 80% seen once. The V and J genes are TRBV24-1 and TRBJ2-7; 10 bases are a match to TRBD1. Sequenced material: peripheral blood. The sequence came from a man aged 80 or over with acute or convalescent COVID-19. The DNA of the CDR3 is TGTGCCACCGGGACAGGGGTGAACGAGCAGTACTTC. As protein: CATGTGVNEQYF.